These 14 T cell receptor beta chains were sequenced from one sample in a study of circulating and synovial CD4+ cells in juvenile arthritis. The method was immunoSEQ multiplex PCR; TCRdb's version includes in-frame clones alone and lacks a portion of them. The table has more than 1,200 clones, approximately 91% seen once. The sample comprised HLA-DR+ CD4+ T cells from blood. Subset indicated: circulating pathogenic-like lymphocytes, sorted as HLA-DR+CD14-CD3+CD4+CD25low/- blood T cells. The receptors shown here come from a human donor with juvenile idiopathic arthritis.

This sequence joins TRBV19 and TRBJ2-5; 10 bases map to TRBD2. This CDR3 spans 13 amino acids. With 7 bases clipped from V and 5 bases from J, the junction kept 4 bases outside the gene matches. Germline-derived CDR1 and CDR2 are LNHDA and SQIVND (reference sequence). The DNA for the CDR3 is TGTGCCAGTAAGCTAGCGGGGGAGGAGACCCAGTACTTC. Its translation: CASKLAGEETQYF.

The V and J genes are TRBV15 and TRBJ2-7; 8 nucleotides match TRBD1. V shed 3 bases and J 3 bases; nucleotides not matched to a gene: 10. This CDR3 spans 16 amino acids. Germline CDR1 and CDR2: LNHNV and YYDKDF (reference sequence). The CDR3 sequence is CATSRRPGTGSYEQYF. In DNA, the CDR3 is TGTGCCACCAGCAGGCGTCCCGGGACAGGTAGCTACGAGCAGTACTTC.

V usage is TRBV7-6 and J usage is TRBJ2-7, with TRBD2 as a possible D gene (6 bases). The germline V gene encodes CDR1 SGHVS and CDR2 FNYEAQ. Trimming shortened V by 5 bases and J by 1 base, and 15 bases separated the two germline ends. The CDR3 sequence is 15 residues long. In nucleotides, the CDR3 is TGTGCCAGCAGCCTCGGACGGGAGCCGTCCTACGAGCAGTACTTC. It encodes CASSLGREPSYEQYF.

V and J are TRBV18 and TRBJ2-5; 8 nucleotides match TRBD1. CDR3 size: 15 residues. From germline, CDR1 is KGHSH and CDR2 LQKENI. V was clipped by 3 bases and J by 4 bases; unmatched bases: 7. The CDR3 DNA sequence: TGTGCCAGCTCACCTTACAGGGGGAAGGCAGAGACCCAGTACTTC. The encoded protein is CASSPYRGKAETQYF. Looking up the rest from reference TRBV18 and TRBJ2-5 gives the full variable domain: NAGVMQNPRHLVRRRGQEARLRCSPMKGHSHVYWYRQLPEEGLKFMVYLQKENIIDESGMPKERFSAEFPKEGPSILRIQQVVRGDSAAYFCASSPYRGKAETQYFGPGTRLLVL.

The V gene is TRBV7-2, the J gene TRBJ1-3; D is perhaps TRBD1 (6 bases). The CDR3 is 15 amino acids. The germline V gene has CDR1 SGHTA and CDR2 FQGNSA. Trimming cost V 5 bases and J 1 base, with 12 bases left between them. Here the CDR3 reads CASSVGQSSGNTIYF. In nucleotides, the CDR3 is TGTGCCAGCAGCGTCGGACAGAGTTCTGGAAACACCATATATTTT.

The chain uses TRBV30 and TRBJ1-5; tentative D call: TRBD1 (5 bases). Germline loops: CDR1 GTSNPN, CDR2 SVGIG (reference sequence). Trimming shortened V by 3 bases and J by 5 bases, and 11 bases separated the two germline ends. CDR3 length: 13 amino acids. The CDR3 region is CAWSNGGYQPQHF. CDR3 bases: TGTGCCTGGAGCAATGGGGGGTATCAGCCCCAGCATTTT.

The chain uses TRBV7-2 and TRBJ2-2; the match to TRBD1 covers 7 bases. The CDR3 consists of 15 residues. Germline values: CDR1 SGHTA, CDR2 FQGNSA. V dropped 5 bases and J dropped 0; count of bases not matched to a gene: 3. The CDR3, as DNA: TGTGCCAGCAGCCAGACAGGGACGAACACCGGGGAGCTGTTTTTT. Its translation is CASSQTGTNTGELFF.

The genes are TRBV7-9 and TRBJ2-7, with TRBD1 identical over 7 bases. V was clipped by 6 bases and J by 7 bases; unmatched bases: 12. This CDR3 region has 14 residues. Germline CDR1 is SEHNR and CDR2 is FQNEAQ (reference sequence). This CDR3 reads CASSWGQSSWEQYF. For the CDR3, the DNA is TGTGCCAGCAGTTGGGGACAGTCATCCTGGGAGCAGTACTTC. Based on the CDR3 plus reference TRBV7-9 and TRBJ2-7, the full variable domain is DTGVSQNPRHKITKRGQNVTFRCDPISEHNRLYWYRQTLGQGPEFLTYFQNEAQLEKSRLLSDRFSAERPKGSFSTLEIQRTEQGDSAMYLCASSWGQSSWEQYFGPGTRLTVT.

The gene calls are TRBV10-3 and TRBJ2-1; TRBD2 matches 14 bases. With V trimmed by 8 bases and J by 4 bases, 4 bases remained unmatched. Germline lookup yields CDR1 ENHRY and CDR2 SYGVKD. There are 15 residues in the CDR3. The CDR3 protein is CAIGRTSGRYNEQFF. The CDR3 DNA is TGTGCCATCGGGAGGACTAGCGGGAGGTACAATGAGCAGTTCTTC.

The gene calls are TRBV7-2 and TRBJ2-5; possibly TRBD2 for D (6 bases). Trimming took off 2 bases at V and 4 bases at J, with 17 bases between the two ends. The CDR3 has 16 residues. CDR1 SGHTA and CDR2 FQGNSA come from the germline V gene. The DNA of the CDR3 is TGTGCCAGCAGCTTAATTGGCGCGGGGAGGTCAGAGACCCAGTACTTC. Translating it yields CASSLIGAGRSETQYF.

The V and J genes are TRBV6-1 and TRBJ2-5; 11 positions agree with TRBD2. This CDR3 has 16 residues. Germline CDR1 and CDR2: MNHNS and SASEGT. The trim removed 2 bases at V and 6 bases at J, leaving 8 bases unmatched. CDR3 DNA sequence: TGTGCCAGCAGTGAATCTTTAGCGGGGGGGCCGCAGACCCAGTACTTC. The encoded protein is CASSESLAGGPQTQYF.

The chain links TRBV5-1 to TRBJ2-6; 10 bases map to TRBD1. Trimming at V came to 6 bases and at J to 4 bases, leaving 13 bases not matched to a gene. The CDR3 is made up of 18 amino acids. Germline V gene data show CDR1 as SGHRS and CDR2 as YFSETQ. CDR3 in amino acids: CASNYGDRGPLGANVLTF. CDR3 bases: TGCGCCAGCAATTACGGGGACAGGGGTCCCTTGGGGGCCAACGTCCTGACTTTC.

J is TRBJ1-2 and V is TRBV25-1; tentative D call: TRBD1 (5 bases). V lost 0 bases and J lost 4, with 6 bases in between. Per the germline V gene, CDR1 is MGHDK and CDR2 is SYGVNS. The CDR3 contains 13 residues. The CDR3 bases are TGTGCCAGCAGTGAATATAGGGGCTATGGCTACACCTTC. Translation gives CASSEYRGYGYTF.

The genes are TRBV5-1 and TRBJ2-1; 11 nucleotides align to TRBD2. The CDR3 covers 14 residues. The V gene's germline CDR1 is SGHRS and CDR2 YFSETQ. Trimming took 6 bases from V and 5 from J; bases not matched to a gene: 4. CDR3 bases: TGCGCCAGCACGCCTAGCGGGGGGCACAATGAGCAGTTCTTC. Its protein is CASTPSGGHNEQFF.